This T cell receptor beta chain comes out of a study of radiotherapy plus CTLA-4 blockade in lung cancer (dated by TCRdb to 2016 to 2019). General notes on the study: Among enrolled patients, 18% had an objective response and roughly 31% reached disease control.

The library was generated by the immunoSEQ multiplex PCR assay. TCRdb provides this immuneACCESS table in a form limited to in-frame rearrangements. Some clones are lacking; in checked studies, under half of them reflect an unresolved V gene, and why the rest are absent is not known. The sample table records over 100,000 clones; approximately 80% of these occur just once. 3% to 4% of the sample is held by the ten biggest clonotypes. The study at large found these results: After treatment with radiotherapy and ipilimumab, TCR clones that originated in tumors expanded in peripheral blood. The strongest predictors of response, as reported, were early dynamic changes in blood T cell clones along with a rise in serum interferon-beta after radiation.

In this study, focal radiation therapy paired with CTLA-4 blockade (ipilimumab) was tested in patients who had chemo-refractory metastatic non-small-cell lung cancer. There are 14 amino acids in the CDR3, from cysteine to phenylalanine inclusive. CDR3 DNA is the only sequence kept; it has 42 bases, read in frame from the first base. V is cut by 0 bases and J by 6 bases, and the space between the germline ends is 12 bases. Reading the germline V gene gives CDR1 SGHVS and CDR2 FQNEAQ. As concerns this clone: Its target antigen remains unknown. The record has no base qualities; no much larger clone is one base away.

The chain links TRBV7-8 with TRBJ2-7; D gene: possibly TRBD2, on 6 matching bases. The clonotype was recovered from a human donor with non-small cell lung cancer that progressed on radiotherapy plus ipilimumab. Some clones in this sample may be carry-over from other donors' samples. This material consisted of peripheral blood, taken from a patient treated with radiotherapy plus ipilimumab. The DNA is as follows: TGTGCCAGCAGCTTAGCAAGCCGGGAGTCCGAGCAGTACTTC. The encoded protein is CASSLASRESEQYF.